This record concerns one TCR beta chain sequence. Antigen unknown. Here immunoSEQ multiplex PCR was the method, and the copy in TCRdb shows in-frame clones only, minus some. The sample records some 3,200 clones, 50% to 75% being singletons. The entry originates in a study of tissue T cells after allogeneic stem cell transplantation. Study summary: Four unmodified and three CD34-selected T-cell-depleted grafts went to graft-versus-host disease patients.

Steroid-refractory graft-versus-host disease after allogeneic hematopoietic cell transplant qualified adults for prospective research-autopsy enrollment. Median post-mortem interval was roughly 9.9 hours for GI, liver, skin and lymphoid tissues. General study findings and limits: In patients and mice, blood and spleen missed much of tissue repertoire.

This CDR3 comprises 13 residues. V lost 7 bases and J lost 10, with 14 bases in between. In germline, CDR1 is MNHEY, CDR2 SVGAGI. The clonotype originates from a male patient aged 60 or older with steroid-refractory graft-versus-host disease after an allogeneic stem cell transplant. Some T cells may possibly be graft donor cells. This chain connects TRBV6-5 to TRBJ1-6; D unresolved. The material sequenced was jejunal tissue, taken at autopsy. In DNA, the CDR3 is TGTGCCAGCACTTTAGGGAGGGAATCACCCCTCCACTTT. Protein product: CASTLGRESPLHF.